The source of this T cell receptor (beta chain) is a study of early stage breast cancer tumors. There are 15 residues in the CDR3. V lost 5 bases and J 2 bases, leaving 13 bases between the germline ends. Germline CDR1 is ENHRY and CDR2 is SYGVKD. General study results and limits: Enriched TCRB sequences shared across patients were mostly commonly generated sequences. Functional markers like CD4, CD8 and FOXP3 were missed in bulk sequencing.

This clone was recorded a few times. Its target is not known. Some clones are missing from TCRdb's copy, which holds only in-frame ones; the method was immunoSEQ multiplex PCR. The sample consists of about 50,000 clones, about 83% of them appearing once. This TCR derives from a person aged 50-59 years with breast cancer. This chain links TRBV10-3 with TRBJ1-5; maybe TRBD1 (5 bases). Sequences were obtained from blood. The DNA of the CDR3 is TGTGCCATCAGTACGGGGGACGGCGGCAATCAGCCCCAGCATTTT. Translating it yields CAISTGDGGNQPQHF.